Described below is a single T cell receptor (beta chain) sequence and its context. Trimming shortened V by 3 bases and J by 0 bases, and 12 bases separated the two germline ends. CDR1 is KGHSH and CDR2 is LQKENI in the germline V gene. This CDR3 spans 15 amino acids. This sample was taken from a study of T cells in tumors after PD-1 blockade. Overall study context: Excluded were patients with checkpoint blockade, immunosuppressants, or radiotherapy or other anti-cancer therapy within 4 weeks.

The data were produced by immunoSEQ multiplex PCR, yet TCRdb's version contains in-frame clones alone and is incomplete. The table records roughly 3,800 clones, 62% of them present only once. The average interval from treatment start to post-treatment squamous cell carcinoma sampling was 31 days. This TCR came from a human donor with cutaneous squamous cell carcinoma. Specimen: tumor tissue, collected after anti-PD-1 treatment. The chain employs TRBV18 and TRBJ2-7; either TRBD1 or TRBD2 may fit D (5 bases each). CDR3: CASSPGRGDSYEQYF. CDR3 DNA sequence: TGTGCCAGCTCACCCGGTAGAGGGGACTCCTACGAGCAGTACTTC.